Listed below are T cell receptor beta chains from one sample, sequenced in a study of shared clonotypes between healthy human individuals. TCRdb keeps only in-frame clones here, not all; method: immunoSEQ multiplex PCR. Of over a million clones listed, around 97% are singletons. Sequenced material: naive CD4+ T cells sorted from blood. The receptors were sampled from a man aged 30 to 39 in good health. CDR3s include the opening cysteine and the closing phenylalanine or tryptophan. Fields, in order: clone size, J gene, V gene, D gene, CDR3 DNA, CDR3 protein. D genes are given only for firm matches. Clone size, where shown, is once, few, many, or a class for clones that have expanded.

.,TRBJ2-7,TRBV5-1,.,TGCGCCAGCAGTGACGGCTACTCCTACGAGCAGTACTTC,CASSDGYSYEQYF
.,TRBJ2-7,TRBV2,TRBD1,TGTGCCAGCAGTGAAGTAGGGACAGGGACCGGCGAGCAGTACTTC,CASSEVGTGTGEQYF
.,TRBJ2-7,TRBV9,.,TGTGCCAGCAGCGTAGGACCAGCGGAACAAGACTACGAGCAGTACTTC,CASSVGPAEQDYEQYF
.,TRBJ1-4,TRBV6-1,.,TGTGCCAGCAGTGAATATGGGCAGTTTCCTAATGAAAAACTGTTTTTT,CASSEYGQFPNEKLFF
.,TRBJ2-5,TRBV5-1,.,TGCGCCAGCAGGGGGGAAGAGACCCAGTACTTC,CASRGEETQYF
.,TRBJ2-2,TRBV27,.,TGTGCCAGCAGCCGCCTGAACACCGGGGAGCTGTTTTTT,CASSRLNTGELFF
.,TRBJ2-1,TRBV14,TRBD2,TGTGCCAGCAGCCAACCGAAAGCCGGGACTAGCGGGAGATTAGGCAATGAGCAGTTCTTC,CASSQPKAGTSGRLGNEQFF
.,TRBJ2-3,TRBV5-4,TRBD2,TGTGCCAGCAGCTTGGGGGGACTAGCGGGAGGGAGCGCAGATACGCAGTATTTT,CASSLGGLAGGSADTQYF
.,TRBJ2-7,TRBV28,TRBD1,TGTGCCAGCAGTTTTAGGGACAGGGCTCTCAGAGAGCAGTACTTC,CASSFRDRALREQYF
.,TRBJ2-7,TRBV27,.,TGTGCCAGCAGTTTACTGGCAGGAGAGCAGTACTTC,CASSLLAGEQYF
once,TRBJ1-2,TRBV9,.,TGTGCCAGCAGCGTAGGCGGGGGCAACAACTATGGCTACACCTTC,CASSVGGGNNYGYTF
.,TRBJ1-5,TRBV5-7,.,TGTGCCAGCAGCTCGGGGGTTAGCAATCAGCCCCAGCATTTT,CASSSGVSNQPQHF
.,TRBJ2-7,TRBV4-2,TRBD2,TGTGCCAGCAGCCAAGAAACACTAGCGGCCAGCACCTACGAGCAGTACTTC,CASSQETLAASTYEQYF
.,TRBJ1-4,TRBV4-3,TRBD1,TGCGCCAGCAGCCAAGCGGACAGGGGAGGACTGTTTTTT,CASSQADRGGLFF
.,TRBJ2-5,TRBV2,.,TGTGCCAGCAGCTTAGGGGGGCGGGAGACCCAGTACTTC,CASSLGGRETQYF
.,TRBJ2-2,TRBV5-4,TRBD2,TGTGCCAGCAGCTTGGGGCCTAGCGGGACTTACACCGGGGAGCTGTTTTTT,CASSLGPSGTYTGELFF
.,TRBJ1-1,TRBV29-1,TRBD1,TGCAGCGTTGGAGGTCGACAGGGACCGAACACTCGAGCTTTCTTT,CSVGGRQGPNTRAFF
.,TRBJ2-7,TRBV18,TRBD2,TGTGCCAGCTCATCTATGACTAGCCGACTGTTCGAGCAGTACTTC,CASSSMTSRLFEQYF
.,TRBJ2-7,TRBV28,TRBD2,TGTGCCAGCAGTTTCTCGCTAGCGGGGACTCTCGAGCAGTACTTC,CASSFSLAGTLEQYF
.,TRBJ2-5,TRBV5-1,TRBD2,TGCGCCAGCAGCCTAAACCCACCGGGACTAGCCCAAGAGACCCAGTACTTC,CASSLNPPGLAQETQYF
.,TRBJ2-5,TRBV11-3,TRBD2,TGTGCCAGCAGCTTGAGCGGGAGTGCAGAGACCCAGTACTTC,CASSLSGSAETQYF
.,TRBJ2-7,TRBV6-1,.,TGTGCCAGCCATCGGGACGTAAGCTCCTACGAGCAGTACTTC,CASHRDVSSYEQYF
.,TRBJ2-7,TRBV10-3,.,TGTGCCATCAGTGACCGGGATGACGAGCAGTACTTC,CAISDRDDEQYF
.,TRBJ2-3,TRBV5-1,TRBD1,TGCGCCAGCAGCACGGGGACAGGAGGTCCGGATACGCAGTATTTT,CASSTGTGGPDTQYF
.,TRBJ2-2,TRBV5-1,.,TGCGCCAGCAGCTTGGAATCACCCGGGGAGCTGTTTTTT,CASSLESPGELFF
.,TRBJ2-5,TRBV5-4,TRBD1,TGTGCCAGCATGAGAGCAGGGGGCTTCCAAGAGACCCAGTACTTC,CASMRAGGFQETQYF
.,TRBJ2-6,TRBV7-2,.,TGTGCCAGCAGCTTAGAGGCTACCGGGGCCAACGTCCTGACTTTC,CASSLEATGANVLTF
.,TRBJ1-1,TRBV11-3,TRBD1,TGTGCCAGCAGTCGGGACAGCAACACTGAAGCTTTCTTT,CASSRDSNTEAFF
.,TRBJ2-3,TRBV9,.,TGTGCCAGCAGCACCGGAAGTAGCAGGCGCTCAGATACGCAGTATTTT,CASSTGSSRRSDTQYF
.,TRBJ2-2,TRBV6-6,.,TGTGCCAGCAGTTACTTGGGAGGGGGGAACACCGGGGAGCTGTTTTTT,CASSYLGGGNTGELFF
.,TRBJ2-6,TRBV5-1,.,TGCGCCAGCACGGCCCCTAGGGGGTCTGGGGCCAACGTCCTGACTTTC,CASTAPRGSGANVLTF
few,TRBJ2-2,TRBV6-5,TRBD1,TGTGCCAGCAGTTACTCGGGACAGCTGACCGGGGAGCTGTTTTTT,CASSYSGQLTGELFF
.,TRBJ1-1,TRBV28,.,TGTGCCAGCAGTCCAATGGGGTTTAACACTGAAGCTTTCTTT,CASSPMGFNTEAFF
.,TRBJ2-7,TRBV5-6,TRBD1,TGTGCCAGCAGCTTCCGGGGACAGCTCGAAACCTACGAGCAGTACTTC,CASSFRGQLETYEQYF
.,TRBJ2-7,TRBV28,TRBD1,TGTGCCACCGACAGGGGGCGTTCCTACGAGCAGTACTTC,CATDRGRSYEQYF
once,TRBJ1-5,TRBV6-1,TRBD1,TGTGCCAGCCGTTTGGGACAGGGGGTCCGAGAGCATTTT,CASRLGQGVREHF
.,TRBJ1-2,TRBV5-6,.,TGTGCCAGCAGCTTTTCGACAGTTCGCTATGGCTACACCTTC,CASSFSTVRYGYTF
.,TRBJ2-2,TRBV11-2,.,TGTGCCAGCAGCCCTTTCGCCGGGGAGCTGTTTTTT,CASSPFAGELFF
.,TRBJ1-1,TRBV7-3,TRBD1,TGTGCCAGCAGCTATCAGGGGGACACTGAAGCTTTCTTT,CASSYQGDTEAFF
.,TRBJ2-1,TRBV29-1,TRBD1,TGCAGCGCGGACAGGGACGGCAATGAGCAGTTCTTC,CSADRDGNEQFF
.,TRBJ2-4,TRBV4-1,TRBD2,TGCGCCAGCAGCCAAGTGCCGGGAGGGGGAGCCAAAAACATTCAGTACTTC,CASSQVPGGGAKNIQYF
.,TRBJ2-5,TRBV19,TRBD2,TGTGCCAGTAGTATCTCGACGGGAGGGCCGGGAGAGACCCAGTACTTC,CASSISTGGPGETQYF